The 30 T cell receptor beta chains in this list originate from one sample, sequenced in a study of OX40 agonist ivuxolimab in advanced cancers. TCRdb's copy holds only in-frame clones and misses some; the assay was immunoSEQ multiplex PCR. The sample includes roughly 70,000 clones, 88% of them seen just once. The sequencing here drew on CD4+ or CD8+ T cells sorted from blood, taken in a trial of the OX40 agonist ivuxolimab. Receptors originate from an adult with an advanced solid tumor such as melanoma, head and neck, liver or kidney cancer.

This chain connects TRBV2 to TRBJ1-6; D remains ambiguous. The germline gives CDR1 SNHLY, CDR2 FYNNEI. The CDR3 is 14 residues long. Trimming stripped 8 bases from V and 6 bases from J, with 14 bases between. This CDR3 reads CASGRPDFNSPLHF. The CDR3 bases are TGTGCCAGCGGACGACCCGACTTTAATTCACCCCTCCACTTT.

The chain carries TRBV28 and TRBJ2-7; D gene ambiguous. Trimming left V 2 bases short and J 6 bases short, with 11 bases between. The CDR3 spans 13 residues. CDR1 is MDHEN and CDR2 is SYDVKM in the germline V gene. CDR3 residues: CASSLGPRGEQYF. For the CDR3, the DNA is TGTGCCAGCAGTTTAGGCCCCAGAGGCGAGCAGTACTTC.

V gene TRBV19 combines with J gene TRBJ2-7, with no clear D. Germline CDR1 LNHDA, CDR2 SQIVND (reference sequence). The CDR3 extends over 15 amino acids. Between the trimmed V and J ends, which lost 3 bases and 3 bases, there was a span of 15 bases. CDR3 residues: CASSMYSGSLYEQYF. CDR3 DNA: TGTGCCAGTAGTATGTACTCCGGCAGCCTCTACGAGCAGTACTTC.

V is TRBV7-9 and J is TRBJ2-7; weak D call: TRBD1 (6 bases). Deletions cut 5 bases from V and 3 bases from J, with 17 bases between. The CDR3 length is 15 residues. Looked up from germline, CDR1 is SEHNR and CDR2 is FQNEAQ (reference sequence). CDR3 bases: TGTGCCAGCAGCGTACCGGGCACAGGGTACTACGAGCAGTACTTC. This codes for CASSVPGTGYYEQYF.

V gene TRBV2 combines with J gene TRBJ1-2; D not resolved. The CDR3 spans 14 residues. CDR1 is SNHLY and CDR2 is FYNNEI in the germline V gene. V lost 3 bases to trimming and J lost 5 bases, with 13 bases between them. The chain's CDR3 is CASSDYGSLYGYTF. The CDR3 DNA sequence: TGTGCCAGCAGTGATTACGGTTCTCTTTATGGCTACACCTTC. Combining the CDR3 with reference TRBV2 and TRBJ1-2 gives the whole variable domain EPEVTQTPSHQVTQMGQEVILRCVPISNHLYFYWYRQILGQKVEFLVSFYNNEISEKSEIFDDQFSVERPDGSNFTLKIRSTKLEDSAMYFCASSDYGSLYGYTFGSGTRLTVV.

V usage is TRBV7-3 and J usage is TRBJ2-3; no reliable D call. The CDR3 runs 14 residues. Germline V gene data show CDR1 as SGHTA and CDR2 as FQGTGA. V was shortened by 3 bases and J by 2 bases, with 9 bases between the two germline ends. CDR3 amino acids: CASSLGRFTDTQYF. The CDR3 nucleotides read TGTGCCAGCAGCTTGGGCCGGTTCACAGATACGCAGTATTTT. Drawing the rest from reference TRBV7-3 and TRBJ2-3, the complete variable domain is GAGVSQTPSNKVTEKGKYVELRCDPISGHTALYWYRQSLGQGPEFLIYFQGTGAADDSGLPNDRFFAVRPEGSVSTLKIQRTERGDSAVYLCASSLGRFTDTQYFGPGTRLTVL.

J is TRBJ2-1 and V is TRBV12-1; TRBD2, as called in the table, went unchecked against the DNA. TRBV12-1 is given as a pseudogene. This CDR3 has 13 residues. The DNA of the CDR3 is TGTGAAGGGGGACTAGCGGGAGATGATGAGCAGTTCTTC. Its protein product is CEGGLAGDDEQFF.

V usage is TRBV7-9 and J usage is TRBJ1-2, with TRBD1 matching over 7 bases. With 10 bases clipped from V and 4 bases from J, the junction kept 6 bases outside the gene matches. The CDR3 contains 12 residues. Germline-derived CDR1 and CDR2 are SEHNR and FQNEAQ (reference sequence). This CDR3 is CATSDRVYGYTF. The CDR3 region has the DNA TGTGCCACCTCCGACAGGGTCTATGGCTACACCTTC.

V and J are TRBV6-6 and TRBJ1-5; D is unresolved. This CDR3 is 11 amino acids long. Trimming stripped 5 bases from V and 6 bases from J, with 5 bases between. CDR1 is MNHNY, CDR2 SVGAGI, per germline (reference sequence). The CDR3 spells CASSRIQPQHF. The CDR3 DNA sequence: TGTGCCAGCAGTAGGATTCAGCCCCAGCATTTT.

The chain employs TRBV6-5 and TRBJ1-3; no clear D. Per the germline V gene, CDR1 is MNHEY and CDR2 is SVGAGI. The CDR3 covers 13 residues. Deletions cut 6 bases from V and 4 bases from J, with 10 bases between. Written as DNA, the CDR3 is TGTGCCAGCAGCCAGCATTGGGGAAACACCATATATTTT. Its protein product is CASSQHWGNTIYF.

V and J are TRBV6-1 and TRBJ1-5; 7 bases line up with TRBD1. CDR1 MNHNS and CDR2 SASEGT come from the germline V gene. V shed 5 bases and J 3 bases; nucleotides not matched to a gene: 7. The CDR3 contains 15 residues. This chain's CDR3 is CASSLNRGPNQPQHF. The CDR3 nucleotides are TGTGCCAGCAGTTTGAACAGGGGCCCCAATCAGCCCCAGCATTTT.

The chain has TRBV7-3 and TRBJ2-2, with TRBD1 as a possible D gene (6 bases). The V gene lost 3 bases and the J gene lost 2 bases, with 13 bases spanning the gap. CDR1 and CDR2 (germline): SGHTA, FQGTGA. The CDR3 spans 16 residues. The CDR3 nucleotides are TGTGCCAGCAGCTTGAGCCCAGGGGCAAACACCGGGGAGCTGTTTTTT. The encoded protein is CASSLSPGANTGELFF.

This clone was detected a few times. The chain couples TRBV18 to TRBJ1-5; TRBD1 might be the D (6 bases). This CDR3 is 15 amino acids long. Between the trimmed V and J ends, which lost 1 base and 5 bases, there was a span of 12 bases. Looked up from germline, CDR1 is KGHSH and CDR2 is LQKENI. Here the CDR3 DNA reads TGTGCCAGCTCACCACAGGGGGGACAAGATCAGCCCCAGCATTTT. Protein sequence: CASSPQGGQDQPQHF.

This clone was detected once. The chain carries TRBV5-6 and TRBJ2-1, with D possibly being TRBD1 or TRBD2 (5 bases each). This CDR3 comprises 16 residues. V dropped 2 bases and J dropped 4 bases, with 16 bases sitting between them. Per the germline V gene, CDR1 is SGHDT and CDR2 is YYEEEE. The CDR3: CASSFRRDGSYNEQFF. The CDR3 DNA follows: TGTGCCAGCAGCTTTCGCCGGGACGGAAGTTACAATGAGCAGTTCTTC.

V and J are TRBV10-1 and TRBJ2-1, with D possibly TRBD1 on 6 matching bases. From germline, CDR1 is WNHNN and CDR2 SYGVQD (reference sequence). The germline V and J ends were trimmed by 0 bases and 3 bases, with 6 bases remaining between them. The CDR3 is made up of 14 amino acids. The CDR3 coding sequence is TGCGCCAGCAGTGAGTCGGACAGCTACAATGAGCAGTTCTTC. Translating it yields CASSESDSYNEQFF.

This sequence joins TRBV28 and TRBJ2-5; 13 bases line up with TRBD2. V shed 6 bases, J shed 6 bases, and the junction held 7 bases outside the gene matches. The CDR3 consists of 15 residues. CDR1 is MDHEN, CDR2 SYDVKM, per germline. For the CDR3, the DNA is TGTGCCAGCAGCCCACTAGCGGGAGGGTCACAGACCCAGTACTTC. This encodes CASSPLAGGSQTQYF.

The chain is built from TRBV11-1 and TRBJ2-1; no definite D call. Germline V gene data show CDR1 as SGHAT and CDR2 as FQDESV (reference sequence). The CDR3 runs 15 residues. V was clipped by 0 bases and J by 10 bases, with 16 bases between them. The CDR3: CASSLAPGRNEEQFF. DNA for the CDR3: TGTGCCAGCAGCTTAGCGCCGGGCCGTAATGAAGAGCAGTTCTTC.

The gene calls are TRBV30 and TRBJ1-2; TRBD1 matches at 8 bases. Looked up from germline, CDR1 is GTSNPN and CDR2 is SVGIG (reference sequence). The CDR3 is made up of 14 amino acids. After removal of 8 bases from V and 2 bases from J, the junction contained 10 bases not matched to a gene. CDR3 in amino acids: CAHSIRTGNYGYTF. The CDR3 coding sequence is TGTGCCCATTCGATCCGGACAGGGAACTATGGCTACACCTTC. Full variable domain (remainder filled in from reference TRBV30 and TRBJ1-2): SQTIHQWPATLVQPVGSPLSLECTVEGTSNPNLYWYRQAAGRGLQLLFYSVGIGQISSEVPQNLSASRPQDRQFILSSKKLLLSDSGFYLCAHSIRTGNYGYTFGSGTRLTVV.

This clone was detected only once. CDR3 loop: CASSPGLSGNEQFF. The CDR3 DNA reads as TGCGCCAGCAGCCCGGGACTCTCGGGAAATGAGCAGTTCTTC. The chain uses TRBV5-1 and TRBJ2-1, with D maybe TRBD2 (6 bases). Germline V gene data show CDR1 as SGHRS and CDR2 as YFSETQ. V lost 4 bases, J lost 7 bases, and 15 bases lay in between. The CDR3 contains 14 residues.

The chain is built from TRBV28 and TRBJ1-3, with D possibly TRBD1 on 5 matching bases. V dropped 6 bases and J dropped 3 bases, with 15 bases sitting between them. Germline assignment: CDR1 MDHEN and CDR2 SYDVKM. The CDR3 runs to 15 residues. This CDR3 is CASRPRRGFGNTIYF. The DNA of the CDR3 is TGTGCCAGCAGACCAAGAAGGGGCTTTGGAAACACCATATATTTT.

CDR3 region: CASSLSGTLTEAFF. As DNA, the CDR3 is TGTGCCAGCAGCTTGTCCGGGACACTGACTGAAGCTTTCTTT. The chain recombines TRBV7-9 with TRBJ1-1; the D gene is possibly TRBD1 (6 bases). Germline V gene lookup returns CDR1 SEHNR and CDR2 FQNEAQ (reference sequence). CDR3 size: 14 residues. Trimming pared 3 bases from V and 5 bases from J, leaving 13 bases between.

The genes are TRBV7-3 and TRBJ1-1, with 8 bases identical to TRBD1. CDR3 size: 14 residues. V lost 5 bases, J lost 3 bases, and 5 bases stayed unmatched. Germline-derived CDR1 and CDR2 are SGHTA and FQGTGA. The CDR3 bases are TGTGCCAGCAGCGCGATCAGGGGGCACACTGAAGCTTTCTTT. Residues: CASSAIRGHTEAFF.

In its sample, this clone was seen a few times. This chain connects TRBV28 to TRBJ1-5; 9 bases line up with TRBD1. The V and J ends lost 8 bases and 6 bases, in that order; junction bases with no gene match: 11. This CDR3 spans 15 amino acids. Germline V gene sequence: CDR1 MDHEN, CDR2 SYDVKM. CDR3 DNA: TGTGCCAGCGGATATCTACAGGGGGCCTCTCAGCCCCAGCATTTT. This translates into CASGYLQGASQPQHF.

The chain employs TRBV29-1 and TRBJ2-1; D is ambiguous. Trimming left V 3 bases short and J 4 bases short, with 10 bases between. Germline CDR1 and CDR2: SQVTM and ANQGSEA. The length of the CDR3 is 13 residues. CDR3 residues: CSVEDHGYNEQFF. CDR3 nucleotides: TGCAGCGTTGAGGACCACGGATACAATGAGCAGTTCTTC.

This CDR3 is CASSLAGPQFF. DNA for the CDR3: TGTGCCAGCAGCTTAGCGGGTCCACAGTTCTTC. The V call is TRBV11-2, the J call TRBJ2-1; D not resolved. V was pared by 1 base and J by 13 bases, with 8 bases between. Germline assignment: CDR1 SGHAT and CDR2 FQNNGV. This CDR3 is 11 amino acids long. Based on the CDR3 plus reference TRBV11-2 and TRBJ2-1, the full variable domain is EAGVAQSPRYKIIEKRQSVAFWCNPISGHATLYWYQQILGQGPKLLIQFQNNGVVDDSQLPKDRFSAERLKGVDSTLKIQPAKLEDSAVYLCASSLAGPQFFGPGTRLTVL.

CDR3 sequence reads: CSVEVRGDTQYF. The CDR3 DNA sequence: TGCAGCGTTGAAGTAAGAGGAGATACGCAGTATTTT. The V and J genes are TRBV29-1 and TRBJ2-3, with D uncertain. This CDR3 has 12 amino acids. V lost 1 base, J lost 5 bases, and 7 bases lay in between. Germline-derived CDR1 and CDR2 are SQVTM and ANQGSEA.

This clone was detected only once. The chain employs TRBV7-9 and TRBJ2-3; D is possibly TRBD2 (5 bases). Germline V gene sequence: CDR1 SEHNR, CDR2 FQNEAQ (reference sequence). The V end was cut by 5 bases, the J end by 1 base, with 19 bases between. The CDR3 has 17 residues. The CDR3 loop is CASSLRTGSYRTDTQYF. Written as DNA, the CDR3 is TGTGCCAGCAGCCTTCGGACTGGAAGCTACCGCACAGATACGCAGTATTTT.

This clone was observed a single time. The chain is built from TRBV6-1 and TRBJ1-5; D gene uncertain. The germline V and J ends were trimmed by 5 bases and 7 bases, with 18 bases remaining between them. Germline CDR1 is MNHNS and CDR2 is SASEGT. CDR3 length equals 15 residues. The DNA for the CDR3 is TGTGCCAGCAGTCTCCCGGGTAGGGAAGGCCAGCCCCAGCATTTT. This sequence encodes CASSLPGREGQPQHF.

The J gene is TRBJ2-3, the V gene TRBV7-3; the match to TRBD2 covers 10 bases. Germline CDR1 reads SGHTA; CDR2 reads FQGTGA. The CDR3 has 15 residues. J lost 3 bases, V lost 3 bases, and 3 bases had no gene match. For the CDR3, the DNA is TGTGCCAGCAGCTTGCTAGCGGGAGAGACAGATACGCAGTATTTT. Translated, it gives CASSLLAGETDTQYF. Filled out from reference TRBV7-3 and TRBJ2-3, the complete variable domain reads GAGVSQTPSNKVTEKGKYVELRCDPISGHTALYWYRQSLGQGPEFLIYFQGTGAADDSGLPNDRFFAVRPEGSVSTLKIQRTERGDSAVYLCASSLLAGETDTQYFGPGTRLTVL.

This clone has just one count. The chain is built from TRBV11-2 and TRBJ2-7; TRBD2 matches 8 bases. The CDR3 consists of 15 residues. With 5 bases clipped from V and 4 bases from J, the junction kept 10 bases outside the gene matches. The V gene's germline CDR1 is SGHAT and CDR2 FQNNGV. DNA for the CDR3: TGTGCCAGCAGCGGGATTACTAGCGGAGTTTACGAGCAGTACTTC. It specifies CASSGITSGVYEQYF. Full variable domain (rest looked up from reference TRBV11-2 and TRBJ2-7): EAGVAQSPRYKIIEKRQSVAFWCNPISGHATLYWYQQILGQGPKLLIQFQNNGVVDDSQLPKDRFSAERLKGVDSTLKIQPAKLEDSAVYLCASSGITSGVYEQYFGPGTRLTVT.